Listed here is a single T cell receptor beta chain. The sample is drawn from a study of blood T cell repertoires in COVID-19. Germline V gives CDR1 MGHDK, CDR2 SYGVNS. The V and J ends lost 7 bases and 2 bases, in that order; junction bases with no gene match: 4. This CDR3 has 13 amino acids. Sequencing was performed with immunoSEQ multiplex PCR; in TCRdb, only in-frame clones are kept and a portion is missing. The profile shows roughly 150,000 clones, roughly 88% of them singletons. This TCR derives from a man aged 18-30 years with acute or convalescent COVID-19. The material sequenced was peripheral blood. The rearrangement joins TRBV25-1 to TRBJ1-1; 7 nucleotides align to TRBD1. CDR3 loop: CASIGQANTEAFF. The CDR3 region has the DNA TGTGCCAGCATTGGACAGGCAAACACTGAAGCTTTCTTT.